This entry concerns a single T cell receptor (beta chain). Its specificity is unknown. TCRdb itself ran the reads through MiXCR, one entry per CDR3 protein. The sample comprises approximately 770,000 distinct CDR3 sequences, roughly 29% of which are singletons, and under 15% rests with the top ten. The source of the sample is a study of T cell repertoires in cytomegalovirus infection. The input for sequencing was cultured CD8+ T cells from PBMCs, taken from culture after CMV antigen stimulation. The sequence derives from a human donor in good health (CMV status not recorded). Some clones in this sample may be carry-over from other donors' samples.

The CDR3 sequence is CAIKQGNLNTEAFF. In nucleotides, the CDR3 is TGTGCCATAAAACAGGGAAACTTGAACACTGAAGCTTTCTTT. The chain combines TRBV6-6 with TRBJ1-1; a possible D gene is TRBD1 (6 bases). V was pared by 10 bases and J by 0 bases, with 15 bases between. This CDR3 is 14 amino acids long. Germline V gene sequence: CDR1 MNHNY, CDR2 SVGAGI (reference sequence).